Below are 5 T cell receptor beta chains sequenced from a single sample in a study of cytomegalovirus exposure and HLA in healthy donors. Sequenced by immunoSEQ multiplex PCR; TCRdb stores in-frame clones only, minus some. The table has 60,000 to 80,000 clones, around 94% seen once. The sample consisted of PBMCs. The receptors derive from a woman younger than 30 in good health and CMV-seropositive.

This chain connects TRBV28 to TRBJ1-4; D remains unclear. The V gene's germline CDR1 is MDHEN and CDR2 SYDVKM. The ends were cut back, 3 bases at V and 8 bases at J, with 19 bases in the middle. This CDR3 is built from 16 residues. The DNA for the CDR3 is TGTGCCAGCAGTTTGGTTTCCAAAACTAGGAGGGAAAAACTGTTTTTT. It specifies CASSLVSKTRREKLFF. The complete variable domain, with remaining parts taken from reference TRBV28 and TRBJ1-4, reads DVKVTQSSRYLVKRTGEKVFLECVQDMDHENMFWYRQDPGLGLRLIYFSYDVKMKEKGDIPEGYSVSREKKERFSLILESASTNQTSMYLCASSLVSKTRREKLFFGSGTQLSVL.

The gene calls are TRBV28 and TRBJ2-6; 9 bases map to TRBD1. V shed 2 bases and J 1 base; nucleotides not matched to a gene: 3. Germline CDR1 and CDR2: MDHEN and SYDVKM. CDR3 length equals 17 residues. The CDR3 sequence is CASSLATGGSGANVLTF. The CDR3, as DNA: TGTGCCAGCAGTTTAGCGACAGGGGGGTCTGGGGCCAACGTCCTGACTTTC.

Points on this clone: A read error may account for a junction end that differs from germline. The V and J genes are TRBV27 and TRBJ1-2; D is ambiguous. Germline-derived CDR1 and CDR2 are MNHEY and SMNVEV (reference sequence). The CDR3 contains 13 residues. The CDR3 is CASSSQVGGAMAF. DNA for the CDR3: TGTGCCAGCAGTTCCCAGGTTGGTGGCGCTATGGCCTTC.

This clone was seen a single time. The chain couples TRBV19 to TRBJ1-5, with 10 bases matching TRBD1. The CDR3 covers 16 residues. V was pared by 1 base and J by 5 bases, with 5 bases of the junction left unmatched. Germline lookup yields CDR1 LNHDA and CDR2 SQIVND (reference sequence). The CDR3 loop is CASSIAGQGLHQPQHF. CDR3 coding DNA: TGTGCCAGTAGTATAGCGGGACAGGGGCTCCATCAGCCCCAGCATTTT.

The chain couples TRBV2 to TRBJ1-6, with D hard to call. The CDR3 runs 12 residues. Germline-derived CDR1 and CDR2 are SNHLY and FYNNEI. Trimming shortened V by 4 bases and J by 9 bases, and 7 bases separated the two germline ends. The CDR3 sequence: CASSGHFSPLHF. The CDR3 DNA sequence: TGTGCCAGCAGTGGACATTTTTCACCCCTCCACTTT. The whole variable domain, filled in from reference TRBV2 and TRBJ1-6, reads EPEVTQTPSHQVTQMGQEVILRCVPISNHLYFYWYRQILGQKVEFLVSFYNNEISEKSEIFDDQFSVERPDGSNFTLKIRSTKLEDSAMYFCASSGHFSPLHFGNGTRLTVT.